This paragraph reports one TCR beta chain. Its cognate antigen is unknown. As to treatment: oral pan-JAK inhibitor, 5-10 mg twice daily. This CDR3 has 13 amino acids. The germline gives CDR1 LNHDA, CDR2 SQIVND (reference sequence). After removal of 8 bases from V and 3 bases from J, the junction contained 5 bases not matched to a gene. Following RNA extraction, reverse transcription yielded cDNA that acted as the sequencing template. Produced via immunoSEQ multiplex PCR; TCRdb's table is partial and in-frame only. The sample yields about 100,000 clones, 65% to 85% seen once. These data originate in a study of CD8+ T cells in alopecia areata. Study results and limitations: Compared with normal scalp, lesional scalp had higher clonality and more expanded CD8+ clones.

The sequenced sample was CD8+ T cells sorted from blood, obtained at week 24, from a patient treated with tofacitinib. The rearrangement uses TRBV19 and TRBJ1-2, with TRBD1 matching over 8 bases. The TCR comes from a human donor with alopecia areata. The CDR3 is CASPHRGDYGYTF. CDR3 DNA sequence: TGTGCCAGTCCGCACAGGGGGGACTATGGCTACACCTTC.